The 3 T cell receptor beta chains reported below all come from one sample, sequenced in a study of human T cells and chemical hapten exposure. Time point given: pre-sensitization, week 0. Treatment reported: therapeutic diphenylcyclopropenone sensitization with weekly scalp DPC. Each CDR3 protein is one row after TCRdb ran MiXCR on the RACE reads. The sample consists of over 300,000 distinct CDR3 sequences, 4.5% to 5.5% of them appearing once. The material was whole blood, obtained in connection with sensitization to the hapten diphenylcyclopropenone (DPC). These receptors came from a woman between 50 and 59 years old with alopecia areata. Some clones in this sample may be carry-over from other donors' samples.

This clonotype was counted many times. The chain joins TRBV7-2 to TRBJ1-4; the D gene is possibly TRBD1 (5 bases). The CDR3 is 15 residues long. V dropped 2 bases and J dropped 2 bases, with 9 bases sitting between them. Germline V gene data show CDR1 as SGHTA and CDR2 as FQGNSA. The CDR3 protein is CASSLWGGTNEKLFF. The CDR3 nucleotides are TGTGCCAGCAGCTTATGGGGGGGTACTAATGAAAAACTGTTTTTT.

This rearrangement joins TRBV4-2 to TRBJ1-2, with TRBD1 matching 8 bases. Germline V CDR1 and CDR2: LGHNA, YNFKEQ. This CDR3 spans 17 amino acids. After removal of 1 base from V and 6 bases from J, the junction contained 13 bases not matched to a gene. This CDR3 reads CASSQVTGQGRGNGYTF. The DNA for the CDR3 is TGTGCCAGCAGCCAAGTGACCGGACAGGGAAGAGGGAATGGCTACACCTTC.

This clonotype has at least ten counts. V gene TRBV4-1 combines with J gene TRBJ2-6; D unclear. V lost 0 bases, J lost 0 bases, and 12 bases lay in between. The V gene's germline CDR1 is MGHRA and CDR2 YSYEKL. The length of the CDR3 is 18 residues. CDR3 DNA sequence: TGCGCCAGCAGCCAAGAAGGCAGCATGATCTCTGGGGCCAACGTCCTGACTTTC. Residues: CASSQEGSMISGANVLTF.